Listed below are T cell receptor beta chains from one sample, sequenced in a study of breast tumors, draining lymph nodes, adjacent tissues. TCRdb reprocessed the multiplex PCR reads via MiXCR and lists one record per CDR3 protein. The table lists approximately 40,000 distinct CDR3 sequences, about 36% of them singletons. The specimen sequenced was breast tumor tissue. The receptors originated from a female donor with breast cancer. Some clones in this sample may be carry-over from other donors' samples. Both conserved end residues are trimmed from each CDR3.

TRBJ2-1	TRBV15	ATSSESGTSGRTYNEQF
TRBJ1-6	TRBV7-9	ASSLSQGNSPLH
TRBJ2-6	TRBV6-1	ASSARGLGQGNSGANVLT
TRBJ2-5	TRBV9	ASSVEQGETQY
TRBJ1-5	TRBV5-4	ASSSDGSGQPQH
TRBJ2-3	TRBV12-3/TRBV12-4	ASSPGQGYTDTQY
TRBJ2-7	TRBV6-1	ASSEESQVSQY
TRBJ2-1	TRBV6-5	ASTKGGRDEQF
TRBJ2-6	TRBV5-8	ASRVSGANVLT
TRBJ2-1	TRBV29-1	SVEVLAGGRAYYNEQF
TRBJ1-2	TRBV12-3/TRBV12-4	ASSLMGASNYGYT
TRBJ2-7	TRBV7-8	VSSPTGGRGVRGQY
TRBJ2-7	TRBV10-2	ASRTGTRGGEQY
TRBJ2-1	TRBV7-6	ASSDGTSGYNEQF
TRBJ1-2	TRBV20-1	SAPERRAYGYT
TRBJ2-1	TRBV6-6	ASSSDRLSLQYEQF
TRBJ2-7	TRBV20-1	SANQGPYEQY
TRBJ1-5	TRBV7-8	ASSLGTLSNQPQH
TRBJ2-1	TRBV9	ASSVDDEQF
TRBJ1-5	TRBV6-5	ASSYAGYSNQPQH
TRBJ2-3	TRBV15	ATSRGLAGGTDTQY
TRBJ2-2	TRBV9	ASSAYSGGNTGELF
TRBJ2-1	TRBV5-1	ASSFHNEQF
TRBJ2-1	TRBV10-3	AISDAGDPYNEQF
TRBJ2-7	TRBV6-5	ASSVEYRASGEQY
TRBJ2-1	TRBV7-3	ASSLSGGGQQF
TRBJ1-1	TRBV7-9	ASSPGGAEAF
TRBJ1-2	TRBV18	ASSPEGYGYT
TRBJ2-5	TRBV20-1	SALLGKQETQY
TRBJ2-5	TRBV3-1	ASSQKETQY
TRBJ2-3	TRBV15	ATSSWGRTDTQY